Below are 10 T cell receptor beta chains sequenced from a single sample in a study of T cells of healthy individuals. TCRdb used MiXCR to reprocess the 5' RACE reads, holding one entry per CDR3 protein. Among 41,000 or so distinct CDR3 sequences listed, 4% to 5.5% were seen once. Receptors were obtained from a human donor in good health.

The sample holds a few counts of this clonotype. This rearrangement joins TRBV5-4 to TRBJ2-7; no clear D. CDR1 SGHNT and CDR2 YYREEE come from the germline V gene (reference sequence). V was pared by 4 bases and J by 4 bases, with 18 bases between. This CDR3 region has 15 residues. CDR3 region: CASSPRADLVYEQYF. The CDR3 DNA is TGTGCCAGCAGCCCTCGGGCGGACCTAGTTTACGAGCAGTACTTC.

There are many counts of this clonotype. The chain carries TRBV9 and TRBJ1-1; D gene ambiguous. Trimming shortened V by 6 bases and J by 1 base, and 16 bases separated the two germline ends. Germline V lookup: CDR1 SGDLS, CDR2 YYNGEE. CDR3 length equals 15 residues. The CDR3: CASTPGRVPNTEAFF. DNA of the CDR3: TGTGCCAGCACCCCAGGTAGGGTTCCGAACACTGAAGCTTTCTTT.

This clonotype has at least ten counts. The CDR3 DNA reads TGCAGCGTTGGCCCGGGCTACAATGAGCAGTTCTTC. Amino acids: CSVGPGYNEQFF. The chain couples TRBV29-1 to TRBJ2-1; D gene ambiguous. Trimming took off 4 bases at V and 3 bases at J, with 7 bases between the two ends. Germline V gene data show CDR1 as SQVTM and CDR2 as ANQGSEA. This CDR3 spans 12 amino acids.

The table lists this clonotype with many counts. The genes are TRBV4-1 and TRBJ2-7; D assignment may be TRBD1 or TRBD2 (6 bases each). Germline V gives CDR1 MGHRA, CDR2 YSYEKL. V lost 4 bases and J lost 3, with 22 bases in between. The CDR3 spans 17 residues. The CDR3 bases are TGCGCCAGCAGCCTAGCCCAACGGGGGCGCGAGGGCTACGAGCAGTACTTC. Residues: CASSLAQRGREGYEQYF.

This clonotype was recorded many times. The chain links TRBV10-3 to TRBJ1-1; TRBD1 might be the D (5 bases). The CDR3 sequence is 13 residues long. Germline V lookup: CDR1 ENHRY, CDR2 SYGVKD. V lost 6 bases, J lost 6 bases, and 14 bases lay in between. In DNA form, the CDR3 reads TGTGCCATCAGCCCCGGGCTGGGGGCTGAAGCTTTCTTT. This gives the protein CAISPGLGAEAFF.

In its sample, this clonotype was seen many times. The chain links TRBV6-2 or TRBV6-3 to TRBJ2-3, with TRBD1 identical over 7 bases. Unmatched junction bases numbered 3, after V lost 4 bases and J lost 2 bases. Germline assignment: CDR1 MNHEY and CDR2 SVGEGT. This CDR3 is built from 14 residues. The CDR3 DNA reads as TGTGCCAGCAGTTTACAGGGGTACACAGATACGCAGTATTTT. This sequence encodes CASSLQGYTDTQYF.

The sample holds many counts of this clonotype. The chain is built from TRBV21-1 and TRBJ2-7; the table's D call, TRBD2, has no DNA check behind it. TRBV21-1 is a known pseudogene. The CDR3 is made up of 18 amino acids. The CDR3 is CASSKALLKASGSYEQYF. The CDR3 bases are TGTGCCAGCAGCAAAGCGCTTCTTAAGGCTAGCGGGAGCTACGAGCAGTACTTC.

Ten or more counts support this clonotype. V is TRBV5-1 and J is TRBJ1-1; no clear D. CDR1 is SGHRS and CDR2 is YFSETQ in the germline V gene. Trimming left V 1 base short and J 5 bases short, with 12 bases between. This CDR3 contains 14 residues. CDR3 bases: TGCGCCAGCAGCTTGCGGGGATCGGAAACTGAAGCTTTCTTT. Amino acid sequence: CASSLRGSETEAFF.

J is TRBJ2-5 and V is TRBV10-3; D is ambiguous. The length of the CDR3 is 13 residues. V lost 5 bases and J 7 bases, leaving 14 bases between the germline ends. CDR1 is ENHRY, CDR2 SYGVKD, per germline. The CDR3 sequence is CAISQDLGGTQYF. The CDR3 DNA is TGTGCCATCAGTCAGGACCTGGGTGGGACCCAGTACTTC.

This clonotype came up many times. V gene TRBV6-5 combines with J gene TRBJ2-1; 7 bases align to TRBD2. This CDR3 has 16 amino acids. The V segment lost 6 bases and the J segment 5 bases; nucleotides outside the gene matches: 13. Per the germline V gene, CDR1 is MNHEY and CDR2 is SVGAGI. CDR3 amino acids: CASSRLAHSLNNEQFF. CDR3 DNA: TGTGCCAGCAGCCGACTAGCCCACTCGTTAAACAATGAGCAGTTCTTC.